Listed below are T cell receptor beta chains from one sample, sequenced in a study of shared clonotypes between healthy human individuals. Here immunoSEQ multiplex PCR was the method, and the copy in TCRdb shows in-frame clones only, minus some. The sample shows about 2.1 million clones, 93% of them seen only once. Sequenced input: naive CD8+ T cells from PBMCs. These receptors were obtained from a man in his late teens or twenties in good health. Some clones in this sample may be carry-over from other donors' samples. Both conserved end residues are part of each CDR3. The D gene is left open where the match is weak. The size entry is marked missing in some rows and otherwise reads once, few, many or a size class.

j_call: TRBJ1-2
clone_size: .
d_call: .
v_call: TRBV27
cdr3_nt: TGTGCCAGCAGTTTATCGAGCCAGGGCAGAGATATGGATGGCTACACCTTC
cdr3_aa: CASSLSSQGRDMDGYTF

j_call: TRBJ2-3
clone_size: .
d_call: TRBD1
v_call: TRBV15
cdr3_nt: TGTGCCACCAGCAGAGATGTCGACAGGGGCACAGATACGCAGTATTTT
cdr3_aa: CATSRDVDRGTDTQYF

j_call: TRBJ2-1
clone_size: .
d_call: .
v_call: TRBV7-9
cdr3_nt: TGTGCCAGCAGCTCAGCCCGCAACAATGAGCAGTTCTTC
cdr3_aa: CASSSARNNEQFF

j_call: TRBJ2-7
clone_size: .
d_call: .
v_call: TRBV6-5
cdr3_nt: TGTGCCAGCAGTTACTTCCCCCTCTCACACGAGCAGTACTTC
cdr3_aa: CASSYFPLSHEQYF

j_call: TRBJ2-5
clone_size: .
d_call: .
v_call: TRBV6-6
cdr3_nt: TGTGCCAGCAGCCTTACGAGGTTGGGCCCGGAGACCCAGTACTTC
cdr3_aa: CASSLTRLGPETQYF

j_call: TRBJ2-3
clone_size: .
d_call: TRBD2
v_call: TRBV7-7
cdr3_nt: TGTGCCAGCAGCTTAGGACTAGCGGGAGATACGCAGTATTTT
cdr3_aa: CASSLGLAGDTQYF

j_call: TRBJ2-2
clone_size: once
d_call: TRBD1
v_call: TRBV28
cdr3_nt: TGTGCCAGCAGTTTCGGGACAGGGGTGGCCGGGGAGCTGTTTTTT
cdr3_aa: CASSFGTGVAGELFF

j_call: TRBJ2-7
clone_size: .
d_call: .
v_call: TRBV7-9
cdr3_nt: TGTGCCAGCAGCGCCGACAGGGAGCAGTACTTC
cdr3_aa: CASSADREQYF

j_call: TRBJ2-1
clone_size: .
d_call: .
v_call: TRBV9
cdr3_nt: TGTGCCAGCAGTGAGCTGGTCCAGAGCTCCTACAATGAGCAGTTCTTC
cdr3_aa: CASSELVQSSYNEQFF

j_call: TRBJ1-1
clone_size: .
d_call: .
v_call: TRBV5-1
cdr3_nt: TGCGCCAGCAGCTTGTCCAGGGATCTCATGAACACTGAAGCTTTCTTT
cdr3_aa: CASSLSRDLMNTEAFF

j_call: TRBJ2-3
clone_size: .
d_call: TRBD2
v_call: TRBV7-9
cdr3_nt: TGTGCCAGCAGCCCGGGACTAGCGGGATCCACAGATACGCAGTATTTT
cdr3_aa: CASSPGLAGSTDTQYF

j_call: TRBJ1-4
clone_size: .
d_call: TRBD1
v_call: TRBV28
cdr3_nt: TGTGCCAGCAGTACGGGACAGGGAGTAACTAATGAAAAACTGTTTTTT
cdr3_aa: CASSTGQGVTNEKLFF

j_call: TRBJ2-6
clone_size: .
d_call: .
v_call: TRBV11-2
cdr3_nt: TGTGCCAGCAGCTTAACCGGGAGCTCTGGGGCCAACGTCCTGACTTTC
cdr3_aa: CASSLTGSSGANVLTF

j_call: TRBJ2-5
clone_size: .
d_call: TRBD2
v_call: TRBV2
cdr3_nt: TGTGCCAGCTCCTCTCCCGGGTGGGGGGGGAAAGAGACCCAGTACTTC
cdr3_aa: CASSSPGWGGKETQYF

j_call: TRBJ2-1
clone_size: .
d_call: .
v_call: TRBV9
cdr3_nt: TGTGCCAGCAGCGTAGTAGGCAGCCAACGCTACAATGAGCAGTTCTTC
cdr3_aa: CASSVVGSQRYNEQFF

j_call: TRBJ2-7
clone_size: .
d_call: .
v_call: TRBV15
cdr3_nt: TGTGCCACCAGCAACGCGGTTCACAGGGATGACTACGAGCAGTACTTC
cdr3_aa: CATSNAVHRDDYEQYF

j_call: TRBJ2-2
clone_size: .
d_call: .
v_call: TRBV19
cdr3_nt: TGTGCCAGTAGTATTCGGGGGGCTTCTCCCGGGGAGCTGTTTTTT
cdr3_aa: CASSIRGASPGELFF

j_call: TRBJ2-7
clone_size: .
d_call: TRBD2
v_call: TRBV27
cdr3_nt: TGTGCCAGCAGTTCGGGAGGCTCCTACGAGCAGTACTTC
cdr3_aa: CASSSGGSYEQYF

j_call: TRBJ2-3
clone_size: .
d_call: .
v_call: TRBV28
cdr3_nt: TGTGCCATAGCAGACGGGCCGAACACAGATACGCAGTATTTT
cdr3_aa: CAIADGPNTDTQYF

j_call: TRBJ1-2
clone_size: few
d_call: .
v_call: TRBV19
cdr3_nt: TGTGCCAGTGAAGGCGGAGGCTATGGCTACACCTTC
cdr3_aa: CASEGGGYGYTF

j_call: TRBJ1-2
clone_size: .
d_call: TRBD1
v_call: TRBV7-9
cdr3_nt: TGTGCCAGCAGCTCGGCATTAGGACAGGGGACCTTC
cdr3_aa: CASSSALGQGTF

j_call: TRBJ1-3
clone_size: .
d_call: TRBD1
v_call: TRBV7-6
cdr3_nt: TGTGCCAGCAGCTTAGCAACCGGGACAGTCGGAAACACCATATATTTT
cdr3_aa: CASSLATGTVGNTIYF

j_call: TRBJ2-7
clone_size: .
d_call: .
v_call: TRBV14
cdr3_nt: TGTGCCAGCAGCCTTGCTCCAGGAGGCGCCGAATACGAGCAGTACTTC
cdr3_aa: CASSLAPGGAEYEQYF

j_call: TRBJ1-2
clone_size: .
d_call: .
v_call: TRBV14
cdr3_nt: TGTGCCAGCAGCCCCGAGGACATCAACTATGGCTACACCTTC
cdr3_aa: CASSPEDINYGYTF

j_call: TRBJ1-2
clone_size: .
d_call: .
v_call: TRBV4-3
cdr3_nt: TGCGCCAGCAGCCAAGATCGGGCAGGGCTTAACTATGGCTACACCTTC
cdr3_aa: CASSQDRAGLNYGYTF

j_call: TRBJ2-1
clone_size: .
d_call: .
v_call: TRBV7-9
cdr3_nt: TGTGCCAGCAGCTCTTCGGTAGGGGGGGCGGACAATGAGCAGTTCTTC
cdr3_aa: CASSSSVGGADNEQFF

j_call: TRBJ1-4
clone_size: once
d_call: TRBD1
v_call: TRBV7-9
cdr3_nt: TGTGCCAGCAGCACCGCCCGGGACAGCACAAGAAAACTGTTTTTT
cdr3_aa: CASSTARDSTRKLFF

j_call: TRBJ2-7
clone_size: .
d_call: .
v_call: TRBV9
cdr3_nt: TGTGCCAGCAGCGTAGGTAGCAGTGACTACGAGCAGTACTTC
cdr3_aa: CASSVGSSDYEQYF

j_call: TRBJ2-7
clone_size: .
d_call: .
v_call: TRBV27
cdr3_nt: TGTGCCAACCCAAGCTGGGCGGGCCAACACTCGGGCGAGCAGTACTTC
cdr3_aa: CANPSWAGQHSGEQYF

j_call: TRBJ1-5
clone_size: .
d_call: TRBD1
v_call: TRBV4-3
cdr3_nt: TGCGCCAGCAGCCAAGATGGGACAGGGTTTTGGCCCCAGCATTTT
cdr3_aa: CASSQDGTGFWPQHF

j_call: TRBJ1-5
clone_size: .
d_call: .
v_call: TRBV11-3
cdr3_nt: TGTGCCAGCATGCGTCGGGGGAACCAGCCCCAGCATTTT
cdr3_aa: CASMRRGNQPQHF

j_call: TRBJ1-1
clone_size: .
d_call: .
v_call: TRBV6-1
cdr3_nt: TGTGCCAGCATAGAGCCACGGGATGGGAACACTGAAGCTTTCTTT
cdr3_aa: CASIEPRDGNTEAFF

j_call: TRBJ1-1
clone_size: .
d_call: .
v_call: TRBV27
cdr3_nt: TGTGCCAGTTCCCACGATCGGACTGAAGCTTTCTTT
cdr3_aa: CASSHDRTEAFF

j_call: TRBJ1-1
clone_size: .
d_call: .
v_call: TRBV10-3
cdr3_nt: TGTGCCATCAGTAGGACAGAGATGAACACTGAAGCTTTCTTT
cdr3_aa: CAISRTEMNTEAFF

j_call: TRBJ1-2
clone_size: .
d_call: .
v_call: TRBV6-5
cdr3_nt: TGTGCCAGCAGTTACTCGACTGGGGTCGGCTACACCTTC
cdr3_aa: CASSYSTGVGYTF